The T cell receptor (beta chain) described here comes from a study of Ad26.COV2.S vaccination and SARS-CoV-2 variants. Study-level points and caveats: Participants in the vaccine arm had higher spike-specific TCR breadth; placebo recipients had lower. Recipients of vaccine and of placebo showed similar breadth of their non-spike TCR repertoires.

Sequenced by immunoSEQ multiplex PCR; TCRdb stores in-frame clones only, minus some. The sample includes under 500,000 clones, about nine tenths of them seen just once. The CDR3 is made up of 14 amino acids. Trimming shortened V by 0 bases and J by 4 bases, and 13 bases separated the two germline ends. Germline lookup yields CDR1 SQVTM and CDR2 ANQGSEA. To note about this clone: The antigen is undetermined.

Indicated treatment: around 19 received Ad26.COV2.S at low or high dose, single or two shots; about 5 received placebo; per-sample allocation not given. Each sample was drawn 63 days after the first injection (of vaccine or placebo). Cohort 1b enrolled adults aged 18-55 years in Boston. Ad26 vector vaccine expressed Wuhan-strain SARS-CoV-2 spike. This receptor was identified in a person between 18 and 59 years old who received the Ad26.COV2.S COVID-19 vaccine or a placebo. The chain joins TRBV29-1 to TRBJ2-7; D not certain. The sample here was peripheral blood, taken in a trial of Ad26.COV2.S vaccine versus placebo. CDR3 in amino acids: CSVEDAGPGYEQYF. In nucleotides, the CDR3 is TGCAGCGTTGAAGATGCCGGGCCCGGGTACGAGCAGTACTTC.